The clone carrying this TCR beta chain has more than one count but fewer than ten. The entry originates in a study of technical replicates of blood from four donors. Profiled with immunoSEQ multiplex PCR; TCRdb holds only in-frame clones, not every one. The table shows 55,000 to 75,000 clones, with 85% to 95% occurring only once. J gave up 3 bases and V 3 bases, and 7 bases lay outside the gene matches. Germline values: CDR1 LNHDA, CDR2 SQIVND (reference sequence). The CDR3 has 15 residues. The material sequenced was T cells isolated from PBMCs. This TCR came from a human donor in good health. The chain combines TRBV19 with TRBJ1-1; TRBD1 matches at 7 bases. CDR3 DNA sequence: TGTGCCAGTAGTATCGACAGGGAAGGGGACACTGAAGCTTTCTTT. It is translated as CASSIDREGDTEAFF. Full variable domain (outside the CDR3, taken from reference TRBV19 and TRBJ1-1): DGGITQSPKYLFRKEGQNVTLSCEQNLNHDAMYWYRQDPGQGLRLIYYSQIVNDFQKGDIAEGYSVSREKKESFPLTVTSAQKNPTAFYLCASSIDREGDTEAFFGQGTRLTVV.